This T cell receptor (beta chain) was sequenced during a study of CD8 T cells in ankylosing spondylitis. Overall study results and limits: The study identified a TCR beta motif of eight highly homologous variants that appeared characteristic of ankylosing spondylitis blood. Some of the motif variants had earlier been found in reactive arthritis patients' fluid and blood.

It was by quantitative 5'-RACE with molecular barcodes that TCR beta libraries were made. TCRdb fed the 5' RACE reads into MiXCR, producing one record per CDR3 protein. The profile shows just over 300,000 distinct CDR3 sequences, less than 25% of them singletons. As to this clonotype: The antigen remains undetermined.

The V gene lost 5 bases and the J gene lost 5 bases, with 19 bases spanning the gap. Per the germline V gene, CDR1 is DFQATT and CDR2 is SNEGSKA (reference sequence). CDR3 length: 14 amino acids. The sequence was obtained from a female donor with ankylosing spondylitis or in good health (not recorded which). The rearrangement joins TRBV20-1 to TRBJ2-7, with D possibly being TRBD1 or TRBD2 (5 bases each). Material: blood, either unsorted or a sorted T cell fraction (not recorded which). The CDR3 protein is CSASGGQGWNEQYF. The CDR3 DNA reads TGCAGTGCTTCAGGAGGCCAGGGTTGGAACGAGCAGTACTTC.